The clone carrying this T cell receptor beta chain was detected many times. Its cognate antigen is unknown. The CDR3 runs 13 residues. V lost 1 base and J lost 5, with 8 bases in between. Germline CDR1 is SGHVS and CDR2 is FQNEAQ. The sample originates from a study of neurological immune-mediated disorders. Study details: There were around 35 multiple sclerosis patients; 31 were relapsing-remitting and 3 were secondary progressive. Findings of the study overall: The greatest TCR clonal expansion occurred in HTLV-1-associated myelopathy and the least in multiple sclerosis, which fell below healthy controls. As far as clinical or MRI features were concerned, none was associated with the multiple sclerosis repertoire cluster.

Unsorted libraries were prepared from 2 million PBMCs held at -80 C. TCRdb re-called the 5' RACE reads with MiXCR, one entry per CDR3 protein. The data hold nearly 60,000 distinct CDR3 sequences, with 3% to 4% observed a single time. Sequencing input: PBMCs. This TCR derives from a woman aged 55-70 years with multiple sclerosis. The chain joins TRBV7-8 to TRBJ1-2, with D uncertain. The CDR3 sequence is CASSLDTVYGYTF. DNA for the CDR3: TGTGCCAGCAGCTTAGATACAGTTTATGGCTACACCTTC.